This is a list of T cell receptor beta chains from one sample in a study of blood T cell repertoires in COVID-19. Assay used: immunoSEQ multiplex PCR; TCRdb lists only in-frame clones, some missing. The table records 200,000 to 300,000 clones, roughly 84% of them present only once. The material sequenced was peripheral blood. These receptors were obtained from a woman aged 40 to 50 who had recovered from COVID-19. The CDR3 runs from the conserved cysteine through the conserved F or W. D genes are given only for firm matches. A clone size is listed for some rows: how often the clone was seen (once, few, many), or a class if it is expanded.

>NA|TRBJ2-1|TRBV5-6|NA
TGTGCCAGCAGCTTGGGGCTTAACAATGAGCAGTTCTTC
CASSLGLNNEQFF
>NA|TRBJ2-7|TRBV3-1/TRBV3-2|TRBD1
TGTGCCACAGAGTCGGACAGGGCTCCCTACGAGCAGTACTTC
CATESDRAPYEQYF
>NA|TRBJ2-5|TRBV4-1|TRBD2
TGCGCCAGCAGCCAACCTTTAGCGGGGGGGAGCCAGGCCCAGTACTTC
CASSQPLAGGSQAQYF
>NA|TRBJ2-1|TRBV29-1|NA
TGCAGCGTTGGTCACGACTTTCGAGACAATGAGCAGTTCTTC
CSVGHDFRDNEQFF
>NA|TRBJ2-1|TRBV10-3|NA
TGTGCCATCAGCAGGCCGACTGGGAGCTCCTACAATGAGCAGTTCTTC
CAISRPTGSSYNEQFF
>NA|TRBJ1-2|TRBV27|NA
TGTGCCAGCAGTCCTTCAAACCGGGACATTGGCTACACCTTC
CASSPSNRDIGYTF
>NA|TRBJ2-1|TRBV5-6|TRBD2
TGTGCCAGCAGTTCCGGGACTACCTTCTACAATGAGCAGTTCTTC
CASSSGTTFYNEQFF
>NA|TRBJ1-1|TRBV28|TRBD1
TGTGCCAGCAGTTCACGGGGACAGGGGGACACTGAAGCTTTCTTT
CASSSRGQGDTEAFF
>NA|TRBJ1-1|TRBV30|NA
TGTGCCTGGATGCAGAATTTTTACACTGAAGCTTTCTTT
CAWMQNFYTEAFF
>NA|TRBJ1-5|TRBV18|NA
TGTGCCAGCGCTCCCGTGGCGGGTTACCCCTATAGCAATCAGCCCCAGCATTTT
CASAPVAGYPYSNQPQHF
>NA|TRBJ2-7|TRBV6-5|TRBD2
TGTGCCAGCACCCTTAGCGGGGGGGCCTTTGGGGAGCAGTACTTC
CASTLSGGAFGEQYF
>NA|TRBJ2-1|TRBV28|NA
TGTGCCAGCAGCCGTTTTTTGATTTCGAGCTCCTACAATGAGCAGTTCTTC
CASSRFLISSSYNEQFF
>NA|TRBJ2-2|TRBV30|NA
TGTGCCTGGAGTTCAGGGGTTGGCGGGGAGCTGTTTTTT
CAWSSGVGGELFF
>once|TRBJ1-2|TRBV7-6|TRBD1
TGTGCCAGCAGCTCCATCCGGGACAGTGCTGGCTACACCTTC
CASSSIRDSAGYTF
>NA|TRBJ1-4|TRBV5-1|NA
TGCGCCAGCAGCTTGGGGTGGGGCCGGGAAAAACTGTTTTTT
CASSLGWGREKLFF
>NA|TRBJ1-3|TRBV5-1|NA
TGCGCCAGCAGCCAGAGGCGCCCGGGCTCTGGAAACACCATATATTTT
CASSQRRPGSGNTIYF
>NA|TRBJ2-2|TRBV14|NA
TGTGCCAGCAGCCAAGACCGTCCTCGTGCGAGCGGGGAGCTGTTTTTT
CASSQDRPRASGELFF
>NA|TRBJ2-1|TRBV15|NA
TGTGCCACCAGCCCGGGGGTATACAATGAGCAGTTCTTC
CATSPGVYNEQFF
>NA|TRBJ1-2|TRBV7-9|NA
TGTGCCAGCAGCTTAGATGACAGGATTCACTATGGCTACACCTTC
CASSLDDRIHYGYTF
>NA|TRBJ1-2|TRBV28|TRBD1
TGTGCCAGCTCCCCTGGGGGGACAGGGCCGTATGGCTACACCTTC
CASSPGGTGPYGYTF
>NA|TRBJ1-2|TRBV7-6|TRBD1
TGTGCCAGCAGCTCTCGGACAGGAGACACCTATGGCTACACCTTC
CASSSRTGDTYGYTF
>NA|TRBJ2-4|TRBV28|NA
TGTGCCAGCAGCGTCCGGGACTGGGCCAAAAACATTCAGTACTTC
CASSVRDWAKNIQYF
>NA|TRBJ1-1|TRBV7-9|TRBD1
TGTGCCAGCAGCTTGGAGGGGGCGAACACTGAAGCTTTCTTT
CASSLEGANTEAFF
>few|TRBJ2-2|TRBV6-5|NA
TGTGCCAGCAGTTACACCCTCCTAGGCACCGGGGAGCTGTTTTTT
CASSYTLLGTGELFF
>NA|TRBJ1-3|TRBV5-1|NA
TGCGCCAGCAGCCGGACAGCTGGAAACACCATATATTTT
CASSRTAGNTIYF
>NA|TRBJ1-1|TRBV20-1|NA
TGCAGTGCTAGTCGGGGTGGGGGGGTTCCTGAAGCTTTCTTT
CSASRGGGVPEAFF
>NA|TRBJ2-1|TRBV11-3|NA
TGTGCCAGCAGCCTCGGGACCTACAATGAGCAGTTCTTC
CASSLGTYNEQFF
>few|TRBJ2-3|TRBV5-4|NA
TGTGCCAGCAGCTTGGACGTGACTTCAAGCACAGATACGCAGTATTTT
CASSLDVTSSTDTQYF
>NA|TRBJ1-2|TRBV7-7|TRBD1
TGTGCCAGCAGCTTAGCCTCGGACAGGGTCGGCGGCTACACCTTC
CASSLASDRVGGYTF
>NA|TRBJ1-5|TRBV2|NA
TGTGCCAGCAGTGCACGGGGAGGAGTACAGCCCCAGCATTTT
CASSARGGVQPQHF
>NA|TRBJ1-3|TRBV2|TRBD1
TGTGCCAGCAGAAGGGACAGAGCTGGAAACACCATATATTTT
CASRRDRAGNTIYF
>few|TRBJ1-1|TRBV27|NA
TGTGCCAGCATCGGGGTCTCGAACTCTGAAGCTTTCTTT
CASIGVSNSEAFF
>NA|TRBJ2-2|TRBV27|TRBD1
TGTGCCAGCCAGACCGGGACAGGGGTAACCGGGGAGCTGTTTTTT
CASQTGTGVTGELFF
>NA|TRBJ1-2|TRBV11-2|NA
TGTGCCAGCAGCTTAGTTCCTAGGGGCGGCTACACCTTC
CASSLVPRGGYTF
>NA|TRBJ2-7|TRBV5-5|NA
TGTGCCAGCAGCCTCGAGAAGCCCTACGAGCAGTACTTC
CASSLEKPYEQYF
>NA|TRBJ1-4|TRBV4-1|NA
TGCGCCAGCAGCCCGGGAGGGGCAGGGGCCCCAGAGGGGGAAAAACTGTTTTTT
CASSPGGAGAPEGEKLFF
>NA|TRBJ1-4|TRBV28|NA
TGTGCCAGCAGTTTAGTCGATGAAAAACTGTTTTTT
CASSLVDEKLFF
>NA|TRBJ2-7|TRBV29-1|NA
TGCAGCGTTGGGACAAACTACGAGCAGTACTTC
CSVGTNYEQYF
>NA|TRBJ2-2|TRBV24-1|TRBD2
TGTGCCACGGGGGGGAGCGGGGAGCTGTTTTTT
CATGGSGELFF
>NA|TRBJ2-7|TRBV4-2|NA
TGTGCCAGCAGCCATTTGTCATCCTCCTACGAGCAGTACTTC
CASSHLSSSYEQYF
>NA|TRBJ1-2|TRBV6-6|NA
TGTGCCAGCAGTCCTGGGGGGGGCGCCTATGGCTACACCTTC
CASSPGGGAYGYTF
>NA|TRBJ2-2|TRBV10-3|TRBD2
TGTGCCATCAGTGAGTCGAGGCTAGCGGGGGCTACCGGGGAGCTGTTTTTT
CAISESRLAGATGELFF
>NA|TRBJ1-4|TRBV5-8|TRBD1
TGTGCCAGCAGCTTAGGGACAGGGTCCTTCGGAACTAATGAAAAACTGTTTTTT
CASSLGTGSFGTNEKLFF
>few|TRBJ2-7|TRBV28|NA
TGTGCCAGCAGTTTCAACGGCGGCTTCTTCTCCTACGAGCAGTACTTC
CASSFNGGFFSYEQYF
>NA|TRBJ1-1|TRBV4-1|NA
TGCGCCAGCAGCTCCCCAATGAACACTGAAGCTTTCTTT
CASSSPMNTEAFF